This T cell receptor (beta chain) emerged from a study of shared clonotypes between healthy human individuals. A note on this clone: The antigen is undetermined.

Study observations and caveats: Investigators expected sequencing depth to affect clonotype sharing among donors. Generation of non-shared clonotypes was less probable than generation of clonotypes shared by all four donors. Memory subsets generally showed lower estimated richness than naive subsets. Only blood was sampled, and tissue TCR repertoires likely differ from blood ones.

Produced via immunoSEQ multiplex PCR; TCRdb's table is partial and in-frame only. The table includes millions of clones, over 85% detected once. The source is a man younger than 35 in good health. The sample was naive CD4+ T cells sorted from blood. Regarding subset: CD45RA+ positively selected.

CDR3 nucleotide sequence: TGTGCCAGCAGCCCCTTCTCAGGGGGAACCTTACGGGGCATTCAGTACTTC. Protein sequence: CASSPFSGGTLRGIQYF. This chain links TRBV11-1 with TRBJ2-4; 7 bases align to TRBD1. J gave up 9 bases and V 5 bases, and 19 bases lay outside the gene matches. The CDR3 is 17 amino acids. Germline CDR1 reads SGHAT; CDR2 reads FQDESV (reference sequence).